This T cell receptor (beta chain) is drawn from a study of blood T cells in healthy people across ages. This CDR3 comprises 14 residues. Per germline, CDR1 MNHEY and CDR2 SMNVEV (reference sequence). The V end lost 4 bases, the J end lost 0 bases, and 10 bases lay between the germline ends. A second roughly 6 to 12 cycle PCR used barcoded and J-beta primers. MiXCR was run by TCRdb on the 5' RACE reads, yielding one entry per CDR3 protein. Among approximately 900,000 distinct CDR3 sequences listed, about 44% were seen once. This receptor was obtained from a man aged 30 to 39 in good health. The chain links TRBV27 to TRBJ2-7; D is undetermined. The sequencing input was blood. CDR3 coding DNA: TGTGCCAGCAGTTCGGCTTTGAGCTCCTACGAGCAGTACTTC. As protein: CASSSALSSYEQYF.